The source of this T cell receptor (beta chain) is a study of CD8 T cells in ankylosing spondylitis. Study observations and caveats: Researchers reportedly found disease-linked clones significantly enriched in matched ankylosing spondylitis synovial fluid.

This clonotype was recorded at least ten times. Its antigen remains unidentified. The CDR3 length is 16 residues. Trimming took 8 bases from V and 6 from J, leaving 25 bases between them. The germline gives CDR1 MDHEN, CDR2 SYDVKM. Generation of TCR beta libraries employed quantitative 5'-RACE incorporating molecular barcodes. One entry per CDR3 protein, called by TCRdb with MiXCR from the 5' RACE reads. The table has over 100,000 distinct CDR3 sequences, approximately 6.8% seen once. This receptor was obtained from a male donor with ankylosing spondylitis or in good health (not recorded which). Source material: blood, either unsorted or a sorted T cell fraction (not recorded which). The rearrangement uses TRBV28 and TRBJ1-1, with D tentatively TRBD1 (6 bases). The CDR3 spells CASQRWADKGGAEAFF. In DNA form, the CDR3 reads TGTGCCAGCCAACGGTGGGCCGATAAAGGGGGAGCTGAAGCTTTCTTT.